The 8 T cell receptor beta chains listed next were all sequenced from one sample in a study of patients and donors after allogeneic stem cell transplantation. Using its own MiXCR run on the RT-PCR reads, TCRdb lists one record per CDR3 protein. The repertoire includes 150,000 or so distinct CDR3 sequences, 20% to 25% of them detected once, and 25% to 30% sits in the top ten. Sequenced: blood, either unsorted or a sorted T cell fraction (not recorded which). The receptors were gathered from a human donor who was either an allogeneic HSCT recipient or a stem cell or donor lymphocyte infusion donor (not recorded which). It is not recorded whose cells these are; they may come from a transplant donor.

This clonotype was seen a handful of times. The V and J genes are TRBV20-1 and TRBJ1-2; D unresolved. From germline, CDR1 is DFQATT and CDR2 SNEGSKA (reference sequence). V lost 0 bases and J lost 1, with 9 bases in between. The CDR3 is made up of 14 amino acids. CDR3 DNA: TGCAGTGCTAGAGAATGGGCCGGTAACTATGGCTACACCTTC. Its protein product is CSAREWAGNYGYTF.

This clonotype has just a few counts. The CDR3 coding sequence is TGTGCCAGCAGTTACTCCGGGACCGGGAGGGAGACCCAGTACTTC. Translation: CASSYSGTGRETQYF. This chain connects TRBV6-5 to TRBJ2-5; 7 nucleotides align to TRBD2. This CDR3 comprises 15 residues. The V segment lost 0 bases and the J segment 5 bases; nucleotides outside the gene matches: 6. Germline V gives CDR1 MNHEY, CDR2 SVGAGI.

The chain carries TRBV7-3 and TRBJ1-4, with TRBD1 as a possible D gene (5 bases). The CDR3 runs 13 residues. V was cut by 5 bases and J by 3 bases, with 7 bases left in between. The germline CDR1 and CDR2 sequences are SGHTA and FQGTGA. CDR3 residues: CASSGGPNEKLFF. The CDR3 DNA is TGTGCCAGCAGCGGGGGACCTAATGAAAAACTGTTTTTT. The full variable domain, completed using reference TRBV7-3 and TRBJ1-4, is GAGVSQTPSNKVTEKGKYVELRCDPISGHTALYWYRQSLGQGPEFLIYFQGTGAADDSGLPNDRFFAVRPEGSVSTLKIQRTERGDSAVYLCASSGGPNEKLFFGSGTQLSVL.

The CDR3 DNA sequence: TGTGCCAGCAGTTTCGGCGGCGGTGGCTGGTTCCAGTACTTC. Amino acid sequence: CASSFGGGGWFQYF. The chain is built from TRBV12-3 or TRBV12-4 and TRBJ2-5; D gene uncertain. This CDR3 comprises 14 residues. The V end was cut by 3 bases, the J end by 10 bases, with 18 bases between.

This chain connects TRBV29-1 to TRBJ2-1, with a weak D call TRBD2 (6 bases). The germline V and J ends were trimmed by 8 bases and 12 bases, with 17 bases remaining between them. Germline lookup yields CDR1 SQVTM and CDR2 ANQGSEA. The CDR3 length is 11 residues. In nucleotides, the CDR3 is TGCAGCACCTGGACGGGACTCGGGCAGTTCTTC. Translated, it gives CSTWTGLGQFF.

This clonotype was seen more than once but under ten times. The rearrangement joins TRBV10-3 to TRBJ2-1; 10 bases are shared with TRBD2. With V trimmed by 6 bases and J by 16 bases, 9 bases remained unmatched. Germline values: CDR1 ENHRY, CDR2 SYGVKD. This CDR3 contains 12 residues. The CDR3 is CAISGTSEDPFF. DNA of the CDR3: TGTGCCATCAGCGGGACTAGCGAGGACCCATTCTTC.

Here the CDR3 DNA reads TGTGCCAGCACCCTACAGGGATCGAACACTGAAGCTTTCTTT. It is translated as CASTLQGSNTEAFF. The chain carries TRBV7-6 and TRBJ1-1; the D gene is possibly TRBD1 (6 bases). Germline CDR1 SGHVS, CDR2 FNYEAQ. Deletions cut 7 bases from V and 1 base from J, with 13 bases between. This CDR3 comprises 14 residues.

This clonotype was detected a few times. This chain uses TRBV12-3 or TRBV12-4 with TRBJ2-2; D perhaps matches TRBD1 (6 bases). The V gene lost 5 bases and the J gene lost 1 base, with 11 bases spanning the gap. CDR3 size: 15 residues. The CDR3 DNA is TGTGCCAGCAGTCTCACAGGGAAGAACACCGGGGAGCTGTTTTTT. This codes for CASSLTGKNTGELFF.